Here is one T cell receptor (beta chain) with its context. Source study methods: Counts of nucleated cells, estimated from reference gene primer amplification, were obtained. Using immunoSEQ multiplex PCR, the repertoire was profiled, and TCRdb retains in-frame clones only, with some absent. For V, J and clone size, that table is used; D and trimming come from the DNA. The sample includes 100,000 to 150,000 clones, over 60% of them seen just once. The data belong to a study of blood T cell repertoires in COVID-19. Study details: Italy, Spain and the United States were the sources of the convalescent and acute COVID-19 samples. Sources were T cells, B-cell-depleted T cells, or PBMCs; the material itself was cDNA or gDNA.

CDR3 length equals 16 residues. Losses at the gene ends were 2 bases for V and 7 bases for J; bases not matched to a gene: 7. Germline assignment: CDR1 KGHDR and CDR2 SFDVKD. The sequenced material came from peripheral blood. This TCR derives from a man aged 35 to 55 with active or convalescent COVID-19. V and J are TRBV24-1 and TRBJ1-5; 10 nucleotides agree with TRBD1. CDR3 DNA sequence: TGTGCCACCAGTGATTCCGGGACAGGGGCCAGCCAGCCCCAGCATTTT. Its translation is CATSDSGTGASQPQHF.